What follows describes a single T cell receptor beta chain. Its antigen target is currently unknown. No base quality values were provided; no much bigger clone lies one nucleotide off. TCRbeta CDR3 regions were amplified from genomic DNA using the immunoSEQ Assay, a bias-controlled multiplex PCR. From the authors' description of their analysis: Nucleated cell counts per sample were estimated from amplification of reference gene primers within the assay. Sequence reads were collapsed and filtered to measure the absolute abundance of every unique TCRbeta CDR3 rearrangement. For each sample, productive Simpson clonality was calculated as the square root of Simpson's diversity index over productive rearrangements. The table comes from immuneACCESS by way of TCRdb, which keeps in-frame sequences with V and J called. Part of the clones is missing from these tables; in studies checked, under half for an unresolved V gene and the rest for unknown reasons. The V and J calls and clone size are taken from that table; D and trimming were inferred from the DNA. The sample contains 470,000 or so clones, about 90% of them found a single time. The ten largest account for just under 2% of the sample.

The source of the sample is a study of blood T cell repertoires in COVID-19 (TCRdb year 2020). With regard to the full study: Collaborator samples came from the United States, Italy and Spain and covered acute and convalescent phases of COVID-19. The material from the prospective study consisted of cDNA or gDNA derived from T cells, B-cell-depleted T cells, or PBMCs. Deeply sampled blood TCRbeta repertoires from subjects exposed to, actively infected with, or recovered from COVID-19 were included in the dataset. The repertoires were released in a freely available public database intended as a resource for research on the immune response to SARS-CoV-2. The samples were drawn from the first 160 participants of the ongoing ImmuneRACE study and from 950 to 1,500 subjects provided by 6 global collaborators. The sample metadata nearly always contained a de-identified subject ID, COVID-19 status, age in years and sex. Where available, HLA class I and class II types were taken from metadata supplied by the sample provider and were not determined by assay-based typing.

Participants in the prospective study were enrolled through a virtual design, were aged about 18 to 100 years, and lived in some 24 United States geographic areas. In the prospective study, cohorts were assigned on the basis of participant-reported clinical history obtained from a screening survey and a study questionnaire. Each participant in the prospective study had whole blood, serum and a nasopharyngeal or oropharyngeal swab collected by mobile phlebotomists. Over a roughly two-month period, participants in the prospective study had the option of providing additional blood draws and questionnaires. Blood samples from the prospective study were shipped frozen or at room temperature prior to DNA extraction. Results and caveats for the whole study, not just this receptor: How much clinical and demographic metadata was included differed by source and by participant, and the metadata was provided uncurated.

Spanning cysteine to phenylalanine, the CDR3 consists of 13 amino acids. This entry keeps only the CDR3 DNA: 39 bases, framed from base 1. CDR1 LGHNA and CDR2 YSLEER were looked up in the germline V gene. V loses 0 bases of germline sequence and J loses 10 bases, and the interval between the two ends is 13 bases. The source is a woman aged 18-35 years with acute COVID-19. The source material was PBMCs or T cells enriched from blood (not recorded which). The V and J segments used are TRBV4-3 and TRBJ2-7; TRBD1 is perhaps the D gene, given 6 matching bases. The CDR3 protein is CASSQDLQGGQYF. The nucleotide sequence reads as follows: TGCGCCAGCAGCCAAGATTTACAGGGCGGACAGTACTTC.